This T cell receptor beta chain was captured by sequencing in a study of blood T cell repertoires in COVID-19 (TCRdb year 2020). Regarding the study in general: Samples covering the acute and convalescent phases of COVID-19 were provided by collaborators in the United States, Italy and Spain. The prospective study material was composed of cDNA or gDNA derived from T cells, B-cell-depleted T cells, or PBMCs. The dataset comprised deeply sampled blood TCRbeta repertoires from subjects exposed to, actively infected with, or recovered from COVID-19. The repertoires were released in a freely available public database intended as a resource for research on the immune response to SARS-CoV-2. Samples were obtained from the ongoing ImmuneRACE study (first 160 participants) and from 1,254 subjects provided by 6 global collaborators. A de-identified subject ID, COVID-19 status, age in years and sex were almost always included in the sample metadata. Where HLA class I and class II types were available, the types were taken from metadata supplied by the sample provider, not from assay-based typing. Here is what the overall study found, with its caveats: How much clinical and demographic metadata was included differed by source and by participant, and the metadata was provided uncurated.

Whole blood was collected in K2EDTA tubes by collaborating institutions according to the institutions' own protocols. For TCRbeta analysis, collaborators shipped samples as frozen whole blood, isolated PBMCs, or DNA extracted from either of those sample types. Per the germline V gene, SGHTA is the CDR1 and FQGNSA is the CDR2. V gives up 1 base and J gives up 6 bases, and the segment between their germline ends measures 16 bases. From the cysteine through the phenylalanine, the CDR3 covers 16 amino acids. CDR3 DNA is the only sequence kept; it has 48 bases, read in frame from the first base. For this clone: Which antigen it targets is not known. No quality values exist for individual bases; no much larger clone is one base distant.

The immunoSEQ Assay, a bias-controlled multiplex PCR, was used to amplify TCRbeta CDR3 regions from genomic DNA. Per the original workflow: Nucleated cell counts per sample were estimated from amplification of reference gene primers within the assay. Sequence reads were collapsed and filtered to measure the absolute abundance of every unique TCRbeta CDR3 rearrangement. For each sample, productive Simpson clonality was calculated as the square root of Simpson's diversity index across productive rearrangements. TCRdb took this table from immuneACCESS and kept in-frame rearrangements with V and J called. Such tables lack part of the clones; where checked against another copy, unresolved V genes explain under half of the gap, and the rest is unexplained. The DNA was the basis for D and trimming; V, J and clone size are from that table. A total of over 200,000 clones appear in this sample, approximately 80% of them only once. The ten largest clones take up approximately 18% of the sample.

Specimen: peripheral blood. This TCR was recovered from an elderly woman with active or convalescent COVID-19. This chain is built from TRBV7-2 and TRBJ1-5; TRBD1 is possibly the D segment (5 matching bases). The CDR3 loop reads CASSLGSGRDPQPQHF. Here is the DNA: TGTGCCAGCAGCTTAGGGAGTGGGAGGGACCCTCAGCCCCAGCATTTT.